These 5 T cell receptor beta chains were all obtained from the same sample, sequenced in a study of cytomegalovirus exposure and HLA in healthy donors. A multiplex PCR was run with 60 Vbeta primers and 13 Jbeta primers. Method: immunoSEQ multiplex PCR; TCRdb's copy keeps in-frame clones and lacks some. The table shows about 160,000 clones, with about 64% occurring only once. The sequencing sample was made of PBMCs. These receptors originate from a woman in her sixties or seventies in good health and CMV-seropositive.

The chain employs TRBV6-1 and TRBJ1-5; no definite D call. Trimming cost V 4 bases and J 0 bases, with 10 bases left between them. This CDR3 contains 15 residues. Germline-derived CDR1 and CDR2 are MNHNS and SASEGT. CDR3 in DNA: TGTGCCAGCAGTGGACTAGGGTATAGCAATCAGCCCCAGCATTTT. Translated, it gives CASSGLGYSNQPQHF.

This clone was seen a single time. This chain uses TRBV19 with TRBJ2-3; D may be TRBD1 (6 bases). The CDR3 is 15 residues long. Trimming shortened V by 5 bases and J by 2 bases, and 14 bases separated the two germline ends. The germline gives CDR1 LNHDA, CDR2 SQIVND (reference sequence). CDR3 nucleotide sequence: TGTGCCAGTAGTCCACTGGACAGCCCCACAGATACGCAGTATTTT. Protein product: CASSPLDSPTDTQYF.

This clone was observed a few times. The gene calls are TRBV19 and TRBJ2-3, with a tentative D call TRBD2 (6 bases). The CDR3 loop spans 17 amino acids. Germline CDR1 is LNHDA and CDR2 is SQIVND (reference sequence). Trimming pared 5 bases from V and 0 bases from J, leaving 18 bases between. CDR3: CASSPGWRAGSTDTQYF. The DNA of the CDR3 is TGTGCCAGTAGTCCCGGCTGGAGGGCGGGAAGCACAGATACGCAGTATTTT. Together with reference TRBV19 and TRBJ2-3, the CDR3 gives the full variable domain: DGGITQSPKYLFRKEGQNVTLSCEQNLNHDAMYWYRQDPGQGLRLIYYSQIVNDFQKGDIAEGYSVSREKKESFPLTVTSAQKNPTAFYLCASSPGWRAGSTDTQYFGPGTRLTVL.

The genes are TRBV29-1 and TRBJ2-1; D unresolved. V was cut by 4 bases and J by 1 base, with 8 bases left in between. The length of the CDR3 is 13 residues. CDR1 and CDR2 (germline): SQVTM, ANQGSEA. CDR3 residues: CSVGRQSYNEQFF. CDR3 nucleotide sequence: TGCAGCGTTGGGCGGCAATCCTACAATGAGCAGTTCTTC.

The chain carries TRBV5-6 and TRBJ2-3; D unresolved. The germline gives CDR1 SGHDT, CDR2 YYEEEE. The CDR3 runs 12 residues. V shed 3 bases and J shed 3 bases, with 5 bases lying between them. CDR3 nucleotides: TGTGCCAGCAGCTCGCTAACAGATACGCAGTATTTT. Its protein product is CASSSLTDTQYF.